The 17 T cell receptor beta chains given below trace back to one sample, sequenced in a study of T cell responses to AZD1222 COVID-19 vaccine. The protocol was immunoSEQ multiplex PCR, while the TCRdb copy is restricted to in-frame clones and leaves out a portion. The data contain about 61,000 clones, around 81% of them singletons. The material was peripheral blood, obtained 28 days after the second AZD1222 dose. The receptors were gathered from an adult who received the AZD1222 COVID-19 vaccine.

A few counts support this clone. The rearrangement joins TRBV5-1 to TRBJ1-1, with TRBD1 as a possible D gene (5 bases). This CDR3 contains 13 residues. Trimming cost V 9 bases and J 2 bases, with 14 bases left between them. Germline V gene data show CDR1 as SGHRS and CDR2 as YFSETQ. Here the CDR3 reads CATRDRPNTEAFF. The CDR3 bases are TGCGCCACCCGGGACCGCCCCAACACTGAAGCTTTCTTT.

This sequence joins TRBV5-4 and TRBJ1-2; D might be TRBD1 (5 bases). This CDR3 region has 14 residues. The germline gives CDR1 SGHNT, CDR2 YYREEE (reference sequence). The ends were cut back, 2 bases at V and 4 bases at J, with 12 bases in the middle. Here the CDR3 reads CASSFAGSPYGYTF. As DNA, the CDR3 is TGTGCCAGCAGCTTTGCAGGGAGCCCCTATGGCTACACCTTC.

This clone is medium-sized in the sample. The chain links TRBV19 to TRBJ1-4; D unclear. Germline V gives CDR1 LNHDA, CDR2 SQIVND (reference sequence). The ends were cut back, 6 bases at V and 7 bases at J, with 15 bases in the middle. The CDR3 extends over 14 amino acids. CDR3 bases: TGTGCCAGTAGGACCCCCGGCGGCCGTGAAAAACTGTTTTTT. It is translated as CASRTPGGREKLFF.

J is TRBJ1-1 and V is TRBV7-9; possible D gene TRBD1, 5 bases. Trimming took off 5 bases at V and 5 bases at J, with 12 bases between the two ends. The CDR3 is 13 residues long. From germline, CDR1 is SEHNR and CDR2 FQNEAQ (reference sequence). Written as DNA, the CDR3 is TGTGCCAGCAGCACTCAGGGTGGGACTGAAGCTTTCTTT. Amino acid sequence: CASSTQGGTEAFF.

The genes are TRBV3-1 (or the pseudogene TRBV3-2) and TRBJ2-3; no clear D. The CDR3 consists of 17 residues. Germline lookup yields CDR1 LGHDT and CDR2 YNNKEL (reference sequence). Between the trimmed V and J ends, which lost 2 bases and 6 bases, there was a span of 21 bases. CDR3 sequence: CASSQITAYSLIDTQYF. Written as DNA, the CDR3 is TGTGCCAGCAGCCAAATAACAGCTTATTCTCTGATCGATACGCAGTATTTT.

This chain links TRBV6-5 with TRBJ2-3; TRBD2 aligns across 10 bases. The germline CDR1 and CDR2 sequences are MNHEY and SVGAGI. The CDR3 has 15 residues. V lost 6 bases and J lost 4; bases outside the gene matches: 7. CDR3 DNA: TGTGCCAGCAGCCGAACTAGCGGGAACTCAGATACGCAGTATTTT. This encodes CASSRTSGNSDTQYF.

This clone was seen a handful of times. V is TRBV4-2 and J is TRBJ1-1; TRBD1 aligns across 9 bases. This CDR3 comprises 14 residues. The junction had 8 bases not matched to a gene; V was cut back by 4 bases and J by 8 bases. CDR1 is LGHNA and CDR2 is YNFKEQ in the germline V gene. The CDR3: CASSPLRQGDEAFF. CDR3 DNA sequence: TGTGCCAGCAGCCCTCTGAGACAGGGGGACGAAGCTTTCTTT.

This sequence joins TRBV18 and TRBJ2-3; TRBD2 matches 7 bases. J gave up 4 bases and V 3 bases, and 10 bases lay outside the gene matches. The CDR3 is 16 amino acids. Germline lookup yields CDR1 KGHSH and CDR2 LQKENI. For the CDR3, the DNA is TGTGCCAGCTCACCCGTGACTAGCCCTTTTTCAGATACGCAGTATTTT. This sequence encodes CASSPVTSPFSDTQYF.

The chain links TRBV28 to TRBJ2-2; a possible D gene is TRBD1 (5 bases). The V gene's germline CDR1 is MDHEN and CDR2 SYDVKM. Trimming left V 1 base short and J 6 bases short, with 12 bases between. The CDR3 is 15 residues long. The CDR3 loop reads CASSLSGPGAGELFF. The DNA for the CDR3 is TGTGCCAGCAGTTTATCAGGGCCTGGGGCCGGGGAGCTGTTTTTT.

This clone was detected a few times. The chain joins TRBV9 to TRBJ1-3; 12 positions match TRBD1. The length of the CDR3 is 18 residues. The V segment lost 0 bases and the J segment 3 bases; nucleotides outside the gene matches: 7. Germline lookup yields CDR1 SGDLS and CDR2 YYNGEE. CDR3 loop: CASSVGTGTGGFGNTIYF. The CDR3 nucleotides read TGTGCCAGCAGCGTAGGGACCGGGACAGGGGGCTTTGGAAACACCATATATTTT.

V is TRBV6-5 and J is TRBJ2-7; weak D call: TRBD2 (6 bases). The CDR3 covers 14 residues. The V gene's germline CDR1 is MNHEY and CDR2 SVGAGI. V gave up 0 bases and J gave up 4 bases, with 10 bases separating them. The CDR3 loop reads CASSYSPGRYEQYF. Written as DNA, the CDR3 is TGTGCCAGCAGTTACTCGCCAGGGAGGTACGAGCAGTACTTC.

The CDR3 here is CASGGGRVVQPQHF. The DNA of the CDR3 is TGTGCCAGTGGGGGAGGCAGGGTTGTTCAGCCCCAGCATTTT. The rearrangement uses TRBV19 and TRBJ1-5, with a possible D match to TRBD1 (5 bases). Germline values: CDR1 LNHDA, CDR2 SQIVND (reference sequence). V lost 8 bases, J lost 6 bases, and 17 bases lay in between. The CDR3 is 14 residues long.

V gene TRBV20-1 combines with J gene TRBJ1-4, with D possibly TRBD1 on 5 matching bases. The germline CDR1 and CDR2 sequences are DFQATT and SNEGSKA (reference sequence). The CDR3 runs 11 residues. V dropped 0 bases and J dropped 10 bases, with 6 bases sitting between them. The CDR3 nucleotides read TGCAGTGCTAGAGATGGGGGAAAACTGTTTTTT. Its translation: CSARDGGKLFF.

This clone was counted a few times. The rearrangement joins TRBV27 to TRBJ1-2; 7 bases map to TRBD1. Germline CDR1 is MNHEY and CDR2 is SMNVEV (reference sequence). There are 14 residues in the CDR3. With V trimmed by 6 bases and J by 2 bases, 6 bases remained unmatched. The CDR3 loop reads CASRRDSKNYGYTF. The CDR3 region has the DNA TGTGCCAGCAGACGGGACAGTAAAAACTATGGCTACACCTTC.

This rearrangement joins TRBV7-2 to TRBJ2-7; D might be TRBD1 (6 bases). Trimming took off 1 base at V and 1 base at J, with 11 bases between the two ends. The germline gives CDR1 SGHTA, CDR2 FQGNSA. The CDR3 is made up of 15 amino acids. This chain's CDR3 is CASSLGSTGSYEQYF. The CDR3, as DNA: TGTGCCAGCAGCTTAGGCTCGACAGGTTCCTACGAGCAGTACTTC.

The chain employs TRBV28 and TRBJ1-4; D unresolved. V shed 1 base and J shed 4 bases, with 10 bases lying between them. Germline-derived CDR1 and CDR2 are MDHEN and SYDVKM. CDR3 length equals 15 residues. The CDR3 bases are TGTGCCAGCAGTTTATCGTTGACTTTTAATGAAAAACTGTTTTTT. Amino acid sequence: CASSLSLTFNEKLFF.

In its sample, this clone was seen a few times. The same CDR3 arises from other DNA sequences in this sample as well. The rearrangement joins TRBV6-2 or TRBV6-3 to TRBJ2-5; D is ambiguous. CDR1 MNHEY and CDR2 SVGEGT come from the germline V gene. The CDR3 extends over 11 amino acids. With 3 bases removed from V and 5 bases from J, the gap between germline ends came to 4 bases. DNA of the CDR3: TGTGCCAGCAGTTATGGGGAGACCCAGTACTTC. It translates to CASSYGETQYF.